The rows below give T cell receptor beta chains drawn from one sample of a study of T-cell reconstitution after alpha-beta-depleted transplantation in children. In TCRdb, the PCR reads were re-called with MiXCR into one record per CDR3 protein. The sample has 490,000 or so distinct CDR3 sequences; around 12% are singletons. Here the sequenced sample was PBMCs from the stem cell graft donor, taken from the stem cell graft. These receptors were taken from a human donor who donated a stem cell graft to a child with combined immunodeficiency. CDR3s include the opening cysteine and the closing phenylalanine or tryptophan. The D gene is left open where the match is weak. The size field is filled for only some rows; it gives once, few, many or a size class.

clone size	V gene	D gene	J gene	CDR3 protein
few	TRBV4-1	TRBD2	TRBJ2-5	CASSQGGLAGEETQYF
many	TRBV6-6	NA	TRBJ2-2	CASRGGFTGELFF
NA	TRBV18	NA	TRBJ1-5	CASSPAGGQYNQPQHF
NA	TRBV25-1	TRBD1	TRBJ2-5	CASSEWDRSLQETQYF
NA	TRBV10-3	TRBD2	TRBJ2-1	CAISDLAGGAYNEQFF
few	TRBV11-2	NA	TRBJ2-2	CASSLGGGSVGLNTGELFF
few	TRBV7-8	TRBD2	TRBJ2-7	CASSLLVGGDEQYF
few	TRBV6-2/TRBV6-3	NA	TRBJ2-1	CASSYDAGAIYNEQFF
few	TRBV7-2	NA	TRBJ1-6	CASSLSNSPLHF
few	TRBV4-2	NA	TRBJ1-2	CASSQDWAGPITGGYTF
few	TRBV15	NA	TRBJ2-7	CATSRGEGPLNEQYF
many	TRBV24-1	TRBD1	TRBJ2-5	CATSDPGQGGGETQYF
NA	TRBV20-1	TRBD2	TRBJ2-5	CSATSGLSPETQYF
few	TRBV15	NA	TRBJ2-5	CATSRDRSQETQYF
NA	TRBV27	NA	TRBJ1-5	CASGIWGNQPQHF
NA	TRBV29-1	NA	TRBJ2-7	CSVASGLGPYEQYF
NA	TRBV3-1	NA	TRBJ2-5	CASSQDRREETQYF
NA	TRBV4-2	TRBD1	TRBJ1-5	CASSQGGGDRRNQPQHF
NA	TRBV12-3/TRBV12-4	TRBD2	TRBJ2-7	CASSLTNSGYYEQYF
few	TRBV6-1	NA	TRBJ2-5	CASSHGRGLGETQYF
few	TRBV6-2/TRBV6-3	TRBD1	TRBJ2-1	CASSRTPGQGVYEQFF
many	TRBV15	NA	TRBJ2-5	CATSRSPQETQYF
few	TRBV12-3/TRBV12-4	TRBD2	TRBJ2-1	CATCRGLAVYNEQFF
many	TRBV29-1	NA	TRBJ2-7	CSVEDGGSGYEQYF
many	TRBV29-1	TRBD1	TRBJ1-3	CSVDQGAGNTIYF
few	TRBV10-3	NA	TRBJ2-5	CAISESRNQETQYF
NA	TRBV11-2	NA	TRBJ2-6	CASSLRGFRANVLTF
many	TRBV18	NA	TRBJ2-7	CASSPIDSLDGEQYF
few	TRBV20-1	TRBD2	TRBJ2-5	CSTGLAGGQETQYF
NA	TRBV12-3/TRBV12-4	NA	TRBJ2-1	CASSLEGGTGYNEQFF
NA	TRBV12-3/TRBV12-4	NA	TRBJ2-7	CASSLVRPFEQYF
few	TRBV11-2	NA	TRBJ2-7	CASSGKALTNYEQYF
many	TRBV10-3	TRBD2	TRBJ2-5	CAISGRLAGGTETQYF
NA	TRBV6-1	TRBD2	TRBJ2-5	CASSEAVTSGGEETQYF
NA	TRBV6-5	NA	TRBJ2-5	CASSYLGQIQETQYF
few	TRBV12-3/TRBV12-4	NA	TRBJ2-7	CASSTRQSSYEQYF
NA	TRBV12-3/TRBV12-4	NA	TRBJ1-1	CASSPTDFLGAEAFF
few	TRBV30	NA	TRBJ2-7	CAWSVLKGAYEQYF
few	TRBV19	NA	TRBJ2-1	CASSRRGLLYNEQFF
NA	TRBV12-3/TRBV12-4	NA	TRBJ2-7	CASSLTSEGGEQYF
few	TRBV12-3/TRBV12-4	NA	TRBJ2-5	CASTPRFVQETQYF
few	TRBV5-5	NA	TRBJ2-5	CASSFLGTRFFQETQYF
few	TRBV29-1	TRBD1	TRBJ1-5	CSVVLGGLGQPQHF
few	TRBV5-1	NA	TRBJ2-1	CASSLEVGNYNEQFF